Listed below are T cell receptor beta chains from one sample, sequenced in a study of molecular identifiers for immune sequencing clone quantification. TCRdb re-analysed the PCR reads in MiXCR, keeping a single row per CDR3 protein. The profile covers 20,000 to 30,000 distinct CDR3 sequences, with roughly 17% appearing a single time and approximately 1% taken by the ten largest. Sequences were obtained from naive CD8+ T cells from blood, with Jurkat cell RNA spiked in. Receptors were obtained from a human donor in good health. Some libraries in this study had Jurkat cell RNA spiked in. Each CDR3 is given with its conserved first and last residue. A D gene is named only where the DNA matches it firmly. Rows give clone size only sometimes, using once, few, many, or a class for an expanded clone.

J gene,V gene,clone size,D gene,CDR3 protein,CDR3 DNA
TRBJ2-5,TRBV29-1,many,.,CSYRQIQETQYF,TGCAGCTACCGACAGATCCAAGAGACCCAGTACTTC
TRBJ2-7,TRBV27,many,TRBD2,CASSPGTSGYEQYF,TGTGCCAGCAGCCCCGGGACTAGCGGGTACGAGCAGTACTTC
TRBJ1-1,TRBV6-5,many,.,CASSSRGENTEAFF,TGTGCCAGCAGTTCCCGGGGGGAGAACACTGAAGCTTTCTTT
TRBJ1-5,TRBV27,many,.,CASSPIGQPQHF,TGTGCCAGCAGTCCGATTGGTCAGCCCCAGCATTTT
TRBJ2-7,TRBV4-2,few,TRBD2,CASSGELAGSYEQYF,TGTGCCAGCAGCGGGGAGCTAGCGGGGTCCTACGAGCAGTACTTC
TRBJ2-7,TRBV29-1,many,TRBD1,CSVATGYYEQYF,TGCAGCGTTGCGACAGGGTACTACGAGCAGTACTTC
TRBJ2-7,TRBV27,many,.,CASSLTGPLGEQYF,TGTGCCAGCAGTCTAACGGGACCTTTGGGCGAGCAGTACTTC
TRBJ1-3,TRBV10-2,many,.,CASSEFRHFSGNTIYF,TGCGCCAGCAGTGAGTTCCGACACTTCTCTGGAAACACCATATATTTT
TRBJ2-3,TRBV3-1,many,.,CASSPTRGAAWDTQYF,TGTGCCAGCAGCCCTACTAGGGGGGCAGCGTGGGATACGCAGTATTTT
TRBJ1-5,TRBV19,many,.,CASSTQGWQPQHF,TGTGCCAGTAGTACACAGGGTTGGCAGCCCCAGCATTTT
TRBJ2-7,TRBV11-3,many,.,CASSLGDRSEQYF,TGTGCCAGCAGCTTAGGCGACAGGAGCGAGCAGTACTTC
TRBJ2-7,TRBV6-2/TRBV6-3,many,.,CASSYSTRTDTSYEQYF,TGTGCCAGCAGTTACTCGACAAGGACGGACACCTCCTACGAGCAGTACTTC
TRBJ2-3,TRBV7-9,.,.,CASSLFGDTQYF,TGTGCCAGCAGCCTCTTTGGAGATACGCAGTATTTT
TRBJ2-5,TRBV4-2,.,.,CASSQDFIRGETQYF,TGTGCCAGCAGCCAAGATTTTATTCGGGGAGAGACCCAGTACTTC
TRBJ2-1,TRBV27,many,.,CASSLPGAAYNEQFF,TGTGCCAGCAGTTTACCCGGGGCCGCCTACAATGAGCAGTTCTTC
TRBJ2-4,TRBV11-2,many,.,CASRDLENIQYF,TGTGCCAGCAGGGACTTGGAAAACATTCAGTACTTC
TRBJ2-7,TRBV6-2/TRBV6-3,many,.,CASSYEGSYEQYF,TGTGCCAGCAGTTACGAGGGCTCCTACGAGCAGTACTTC
TRBJ2-3,TRBV28,many,TRBD2,CASSPTGTSGATDTQYF,TGTGCCAGCAGTCCAACCGGGACTAGCGGGGCCACAGATACGCAGTATTTT
TRBJ1-6,TRBV6-2/TRBV6-3,many,.,CASSYFSVNSPLHF,TGTGCCAGCAGTTATTTTTCGGTCAATTCACCCCTCCACTTT
TRBJ1-1,TRBV7-9,many,TRBD1,CASSKRQGLGTEAFF,TGTGCCAGCAGCAAACGACAGGGGCTGGGCACTGAAGCTTTCTTT
TRBJ2-1,TRBV11-2,few,TRBD1,CASSSPRQGTGSYNEQFF,TGTGCCAGCAGCTCTCCCCGGCAGGGGACAGGTTCCTACAATGAGCAGTTCTTC
TRBJ2-3,TRBV19,many,TRBD1,CASSIGHRGQVTQYF,TGTGCCAGTAGTATAGGACACAGGGGGCAAGTTACGCAGTATTTT
TRBJ2-7,TRBV11-2,many,.,CASTRGHYEQYF,TGTGCCAGCACAAGGGGACACTACGAGCAGTACTTC
TRBJ2-3,TRBV7-9,many,TRBD1,CASSSPDRGRTDTQYF,TGTGCCAGCAGCTCACCGGACAGGGGGCGCACAGATACGCAGTATTTT
TRBJ2-5,TRBV3-1,few,TRBD1,CASRQDPGTGRETQYF,TGTGCCAGCCGCCAAGACCCGGGGACAGGGCGAGAGACCCAGTACTTC
TRBJ2-1,TRBV29-1,medium-sized,.,CSVEVSAGNEQFF,TGCAGCGTTGAAGTTTCGGCAGGGAATGAGCAGTTCTTC
TRBJ2-7,TRBV6-2/TRBV6-3,few,.,CASNGNSPSYEQYF,TGTGCCAGCAATGGGAACTCTCCATCCTACGAGCAGTACTTC
TRBJ2-1,TRBV25-1,many,.,CASSDLERTERHNEQFF,TGTGCCAGCAGTGATCTTGAGAGGACAGAGAGGCACAATGAGCAGTTCTTC
TRBJ2-5,TRBV10-3,many,TRBD1,CAISGNRGYQETQYF,TGTGCCATCAGCGGGAACAGGGGGTACCAAGAGACCCAGTACTTC
TRBJ2-7,TRBV7-9,many,.,CASSPGDLPYEQYF,TGTGCCAGCAGCCCAGGGGACCTACCTTACGAGCAGTACTTC
TRBJ2-7,TRBV5-1,many,TRBD2,CASSGTRDEQYF,TGCGCCAGCAGCGGGACTAGGGACGAGCAGTACTTC
TRBJ2-3,TRBV20-1,many,TRBD2,CSAWTSGGATDTQYF,TGCAGTGCCTGGACTAGCGGGGGGGCCACAGATACGCAGTATTTT
TRBJ2-2,TRBV7-7,many,.,CASSFSSTGELFF,TGTGCTAGCAGCTTCAGTTCAACCGGGGAGCTGTTTTTT
TRBJ2-1,TRBV4-1,.,.,CASSQEGAVGTSYNEQFF,TGCGCCAGCAGCCAAGAGGGGGCGGTCGGGACATCCTACAATGAGCAGTTCTTC
TRBJ2-5,TRBV11-2,many,.,CASRTFLATETQYF,TGTGCCAGCAGGACTTTCCTAGCTACGGAGACCCAGTACTTC
TRBJ2-3,TRBV4-3,many,.,CASSQDHRGLYTDTQYF,TGCGCCAGCAGCCAAGATCACAGAGGACTATACACAGATACGCAGTATTTT
TRBJ2-4,TRBV2,many,TRBD2,CASSVIAGDTAKNIQYF,TGTGCCAGCAGTGTCATAGCGGGGGACACAGCTAAAAACATTCAGTACTTC
TRBJ1-1,TRBV14,many,TRBD1,CASSLDRVGTEAFF,TGTGCCAGCAGTCTGGACAGGGTGGGAACTGAAGCTTTCTTT
TRBJ1-1,TRBV7-6,many,.,CASSLAGGHGAYTEAFF,TGTGCCAGCAGCTTAGCAGGGGGTCATGGGGCTTACACTGAAGCTTTCTTT
TRBJ2-7,TRBV5-4,medium-sized,TRBD1,CASSLGQGSSYEQYF,TGTGCCAGCAGCTTGGGACAGGGAAGCTCCTACGAGCAGTACTTC
TRBJ2-1,TRBV5-4,many,TRBD1,CASSPGQGNEQFF,TGTGCCAGCAGCCCTGGACAGGGGAATGAGCAGTTCTTC
TRBJ2-2,TRBV19,many,.,CAAGAAGELFF,TGTGCCGCAGGGGCTGCCGGGGAGCTGTTTTTT
TRBJ2-5,TRBV29-1,many,.,CSVEVFETQYF,TGCAGCGTTGAAGTCTTCGAGACCCAGTACTTC
TRBJ2-3,TRBV30,many,.,CAWTSGAASTDTQYF,TGTGCCTGGACTAGTGGGGCAGCCAGCACAGATACGCAGTATTTT
TRBJ2-4,TRBV4-3,many,.,CASSQDLEDIQYF,TGCGCCAGCAGCCAAGATCTAGAGGACATTCAGTACTTC
TRBJ2-2,TRBV12-3/TRBV12-4,many,.,CASSLGHNTGELFF,TGTGCCAGCAGTTTAGGACACAACACCGGGGAGCTGTTTTTT
TRBJ2-7,TRBV4-1,many,TRBD2,CASSQREGVYEQYF,TGCGCCAGCAGCCAAAGGGAGGGAGTCTACGAGCAGTACTTC
TRBJ2-3,TRBV7-9,many,.,CASSSPSSTPRAHGDTQYF,TGTGCCAGCAGCTCCCCGTCTAGCACACCTCGAGCGCACGGAGATACGCAGTATTTT
TRBJ2-7,TRBV5-4,many,TRBD1,CASTTGTGTYEQYF,TGTGCCAGCACCACCGGGACAGGCACCTACGAGCAGTACTTC